This section outlines one TCR beta chain sequence together with its context. Assembly of TCR beta libraries relied on iRepertoire HTBI primers together with Arm-PCR of CDR3 regions. MiXCR was run by TCRdb on the multiplex PCR reads, yielding one entry per CDR3 protein. The profile covers about 370,000 distinct CDR3 sequences, with 15% appearing a single time and around a fifth taken by the ten largest. These data come from a study of regulatory T cells in long-lasting Graves disease. The germline CDR1 and CDR2 sequences are SGHAT and FQNNGV. This CDR3 has 12 amino acids. Deletions cut 8 bases from V and 4 bases from J, with 12 bases between. Time point in this sample: newly diagnosed GD, antithyroid drugs for less than 3 months. PBMCs were the source of the RNA used for TCR sequencing.

The input for sequencing was peripheral blood mononuclear cells (PBMCs), taken at new diagnosis, from a patient treated with antithyroid drugs. The V call is TRBV11-2, the J call TRBJ2-7, with a possible D match to TRBD2 (5 bases). The TCR comes from a female donor with Graves disease. The CDR3 DNA reads TGTGCCAGCTTAGCGAGGAGGTACGAGCAGTACTTC. Protein: CASLARRYEQYF.